Each of the 20 T cell receptor beta chains below was sequenced from the same sample in a study of blood T cell repertoires in COVID-19. Sequenced by immunoSEQ multiplex PCR; TCRdb stores in-frame clones only, minus some. The sample yields some 700,000 clones, around 89% seen once. Sequencing was performed on peripheral blood. The receptors were gathered from a woman aged 18 to 35 with acute or convalescent COVID-19.

This clone was picked up one time. CDR3 DNA sequence: TGTGCCAGTCAGGGTCAGGCAAATCAGCCCCAGCATTTT. Translating gives CASQGQANQPQHF. The chain uses TRBV19 and TRBJ1-5; D perhaps matches TRBD1 (5 bases). Germline V CDR1 and CDR2: LNHDA, SQIVND (reference sequence). CDR3 length: 13 amino acids. Trimming removed 8 bases from V and 4 bases from J, with 12 bases in between.

The V and J genes are TRBV30 and TRBJ1-2; 7 bases line up with TRBD1. The CDR3 has 15 residues. The V gene end was trimmed by 4 bases and the J gene end by 2 bases; junction bases not matched to a gene: 10. Germline CDR1 and CDR2: GTSNPN and SVGIG (reference sequence). The DNA of the CDR3 is TGTGCCTGGACCAGGGGGATCACCGACAACTATGGCTACACCTTC. Translating gives CAWTRGITDNYGYTF.

The V gene is TRBV13, the J gene TRBJ2-5, with 10 bases fitting TRBD2. CDR3 length: 16 residues. Germline CDR1 and CDR2: PRHDT and FYEKMQ (reference sequence). The V segment lost 0 bases and the J segment 4 bases; nucleotides outside the gene matches: 5. CDR3: CASSLGSGGAVETQYF. As DNA, the CDR3 is TGTGCCAGCAGCTTAGGAAGCGGGGGGGCCGTAGAGACCCAGTACTTC.

This clone was recorded a few times. This chain links TRBV5-1 with TRBJ1-6; D call uncertain. The length of the CDR3 is 15 residues. The germline CDR1 and CDR2 sequences are SGHRS and YFSETQ. The V gene lost 5 bases and the J gene lost 9 bases, with 18 bases spanning the gap. Here the CDR3 DNA reads TGCGCCAGCAGACCCCTGGAGGGTTCGGGTTCACCCCTCCACTTT. This codes for CASRPLEGSGSPLHF.

The chain carries TRBV27 and TRBJ2-4, with a possible D match to TRBD1 (6 bases). Germline assignment: CDR1 MNHEY and CDR2 SMNVEV (reference sequence). Trimming pared 2 bases from V and 3 bases from J, leaving 20 bases between. This CDR3 has 18 residues. The CDR3 DNA follows: TGTGCCAGCAGTTTAGACCCAACAGGGAATTTGGGCAAAAACATTCAGTACTTC. This sequence encodes CASSLDPTGNLGKNIQYF.

This clone was seen a single time. The genes are TRBV7-2 and TRBJ2-7, with 8 bases matching TRBD2. The length of the CDR3 is 15 residues. The V gene's germline CDR1 is SGHTA and CDR2 FQGNSA. The V segment lost 1 base and the J segment 2 bases; nucleotides outside the gene matches: 4. CDR3 residues: CASSLGGSGAYEQYF. The CDR3 DNA reads as TGTGCCAGCAGCTTAGGCGGTAGCGGGGCCTACGAGCAGTACTTC.

V is TRBV7-3 and J is TRBJ1-1, with a weak D call TRBD1 (6 bases). This CDR3 comprises 12 residues. The germline gives CDR1 SGHTA, CDR2 FQGTGA. Trimming removed 8 bases from V and 4 bases from J, with 11 bases in between. The CDR3, as DNA: TGTGCCAGCTCACCAGGGGTCACTGAAGCTTTCTTT. Encoded protein: CASSPGVTEAFF.

The gene calls are TRBV6-4 and TRBJ1-1, with 9 bases fitting TRBD1. The CDR3 contains 14 residues. CDR1 is MRHNA and CDR2 is SNTAGT in the germline V gene. Trimming at V came to 7 bases and at J to 1 base, leaving 4 bases not matched to a gene. CDR3 coding DNA: TGTGCCAGCAAGGGACAGGGTGGGAACACTGAAGCTTTCTTT. It codes for CASKGQGGNTEAFF.

This chain uses TRBV4-1 with TRBJ1-1; D is uncertain. The CDR3 covers 15 residues. Germline V lookup: CDR1 MGHRA, CDR2 YSYEKL. V was shortened by 1 base and J by 3 bases, with 12 bases between the two germline ends. The CDR3 here is CASSQGHSEDTEAFF. CDR3 nucleotides: TGCGCCAGCAGCCAAGGCCACAGTGAAGACACTGAAGCTTTCTTT.

This chain connects TRBV21-1 to TRBJ2-3; TRBD1, the table's D call, lacks a check against the DNA. TRBV21-1 is a pseudogene. This CDR3 has 16 residues. In nucleotides, the CDR3 is TGTGCCAGCAGCAACCGACCGGGACAGTGCACAGATACGCAGTATTTT. It specifies CASSNRPGQCTDTQYF.

This clone was seen a handful of times. CDR3 DNA sequence: TGTGCCAGTAGTATAGACAGGGCCGCGTTCACTGAAGCTTTCTTT. As protein: CASSIDRAAFTEAFF. The rearrangement links TRBV19 to TRBJ1-1; TRBD1 might be the D (5 bases). The CDR3 contains 15 residues. CDR1 and CDR2 (germline): LNHDA, SQIVND (reference sequence). V gave up 0 bases and J gave up 4 bases, with 12 bases separating them.

The CDR3 loop reads CASRGGNRNTEAFF. In DNA, the CDR3 is TGTGCCAGCCGGGGGGGTAACAGGAACACTGAAGCTTTCTTT. The V and J genes are TRBV5-4 and TRBJ1-1; TRBD1 might be the D (5 bases). Deletions cut 7 bases from V and 1 base from J, with 14 bases between. CDR1 and CDR2 from the germline V gene are SGHNT and YYREEE (reference sequence). This CDR3 is 14 amino acids long.

Notes on this clone: Other DNA variants within this sample encode the same CDR3. The chain couples TRBV12-3 or TRBV12-4 to TRBJ1-1; D remains unclear. V shed 5 bases and J shed 1 base, with 5 bases lying between them. This CDR3 contains 12 residues. CDR3 region: CASSPGNTEAFF. Written as DNA, the CDR3 is TGTGCCAGCAGTCCCGGGAACACTGAAGCTTTCTTT.

This clone was detected a few times. The chain couples TRBV7-3 to TRBJ2-7; 9 bases agree with TRBD2. The V and J ends lost 3 bases and 5 bases, in that order; junction bases with no gene match: 8. This CDR3 comprises 15 residues. Per the germline V gene, CDR1 is SGHTA and CDR2 is FQGTGA. The CDR3 DNA follows: TGTGCCAGCAGCTTGAGCGGGGGGCTCAGGGACGAGCAGTACTTC. It is translated as CASSLSGGLRDEQYF.

The chain recombines TRBV4-2 with TRBJ1-2; D call uncertain. This CDR3 is built from 15 residues. From germline, CDR1 is LGHNA and CDR2 YNFKEQ. The V end lost 3 bases, the J end lost 3 bases, and 14 bases lay between the germline ends. In nucleotides, the CDR3 is TGTGCCAGCAGCCATAGATTGGCCGGAGACTATGGCTACACCTTC. Translating gives CASSHRLAGDYGYTF.

V and J are TRBV19 and TRBJ2-1, with D possibly TRBD2 on 6 matching bases. Germline V lookup: CDR1 LNHDA, CDR2 SQIVND (reference sequence). Trimming pared 3 bases from V and 5 bases from J, leaving 14 bases between. This CDR3 is built from 15 residues. This CDR3 reads CASSMSIGGNNEQFF. The CDR3 coding sequence is TGTGCCAGTAGTATGTCGATCGGGGGAAACAATGAGCAGTTCTTC.

V usage is TRBV5-4 and J usage is TRBJ2-7; 8 nucleotides line up with TRBD1. There are 13 residues in the CDR3. The J segment lost 6 bases and the V segment lost 4 bases, leaving 6 bases of the junction unmatched. Germline V gene sequence: CDR1 SGHNT, CDR2 YYREEE (reference sequence). CDR3 residues: CASSPTGALEQYF. CDR3 DNA: TGTGCCAGCAGCCCGACAGGGGCCCTCGAGCAGTACTTC.

In DNA, the CDR3 is TGTGCCAGCAGCCAACGGGGATCAGGCCCCTTACCCTACGAGCAGTACTTC. Translated, it gives CASSQRGSGPLPYEQYF. This rearrangement joins TRBV14 to TRBJ2-7; TRBD2 is a possible D gene (5 bases). V was pared by 2 bases and J by 2 bases, with 19 bases between. This CDR3 has 17 residues. Germline V CDR1 and CDR2: SGHDN, FVKESK.

V and J are TRBV11-2 and TRBJ2-7; 8 nucleotides agree with TRBD1. Germline V CDR1 and CDR2: SGHAT, FQNNGV. The CDR3 spans 15 residues. V lost 5 bases and J lost 2; bases outside the gene matches: 8. CDR3 amino acids: CASSPGGQETYEQYF. DNA of the CDR3: TGTGCCAGCAGCCCAGGGGGACAGGAGACCTACGAGCAGTACTTC.

The chain uses TRBV6-6 and TRBJ2-7; TRBD1 matches 10 bases. The CDR3 is made up of 14 amino acids. V was clipped by 3 bases and J by 6 bases; unmatched bases: 5. The germline CDR1 and CDR2 sequences are MNHNY and SVGAGI (reference sequence). In nucleotides, the CDR3 is TGTGCCAGCAGTTATGGACAGGGGGGGATCGAGCAGTACTTC. Encoded protein: CASSYGQGGIEQYF.